Below are 26 T cell receptor beta chains sequenced from a single sample in a study of blood T cells in healthy people across ages. For the second PCR, which ran for about 7 to 11 cycles, a sample-barcoded 5' primer and a J-beta primer mix were used. Each CDR3 protein gets one entry after TCRdb re-called the 5' RACE reads with MiXCR. The data hold 1 million or so distinct CDR3 sequences, with about 23% observed a single time. These records were also assigned to another study, of T cells of mothers and their children.

Material for sequencing was blood. All receptors derive from a girl aged 2-15 years in good health.

This clonotype came up a few times. The chain carries TRBV7-9 and TRBJ2-3; D perhaps matches TRBD2 (6 bases). Germline V gives CDR1 SEHNR, CDR2 FQNEAQ (reference sequence). The CDR3 has 13 amino acids. V was cut by 7 bases and J by 8 bases, with 16 bases left in between. The CDR3 loop is CASMGYVGSTQYF. The CDR3 DNA reads TGTGCCAGCATGGGTTACGTCGGGAGTACGCAGTATTTT.

J is TRBJ2-1 and V is TRBV6-2 or TRBV6-3; D might be TRBD2 (6 bases). This CDR3 has 17 amino acids. V lost 8 bases and J 5 bases, leaving 25 bases between the germline ends. The germline V gene encodes CDR1 MNHEY and CDR2 SVGEGT. The CDR3 region is CASESKLSVGGNNEQFF. The CDR3 bases are TGTGCCAGCGAATCAAAATTATCCGTTGGGGGGAACAATGAGCAGTTCTTC.

The chain carries TRBV7-9 and TRBJ2-4; D uncertain. In germline, CDR1 is SEHNR, CDR2 FQNEAQ (reference sequence). There are 14 residues in the CDR3. The germline V and J ends were trimmed by 1 base and 1 base, with 5 bases remaining between them. The CDR3: CASSLETAKNIQYF. The CDR3 nucleotides are TGTGCCAGCAGCTTAGAGACGGCCAAAAACATTCAGTACTTC.

The chain recombines TRBV28 with TRBJ1-2; D remains ambiguous. Trimming took off 5 bases at V and 9 bases at J, with 22 bases between the two ends. Germline lookup yields CDR1 MDHEN and CDR2 SYDVKM. The CDR3 is 15 amino acids. The CDR3 sequence is CASSPRNDRTESYTF. The CDR3 nucleotides are TGTGCCAGCAGTCCGCGGAATGATCGGACGGAAAGCTACACCTTC.

J is TRBJ2-3 and V is TRBV6-1; 7 nucleotides match TRBD1. The ends lost 3 bases at V and 0 bases at J; junction bases unmatched: 3. CDR1 and CDR2 from the germline V gene are MNHNS and SASEGT. The CDR3 is 15 residues long. The CDR3 protein is CASSEGTASTDTQYF. The CDR3 DNA is TGTGCCAGCAGTGAGGGGACAGCTAGCACAGATACGCAGTATTTT.

V gene TRBV7-3 combines with J gene TRBJ2-2; D remains ambiguous. The CDR3 is 15 residues long. The germline V gene has CDR1 SGHTA and CDR2 FQGTGA. The V and J ends lost 1 base and 6 bases respectively, with 12 bases between them. DNA for the CDR3: TGTGCCAGCAGCTTAAGTTTAAGCTTGGCCGGGGAGCTGTTTTTT. Its translation: CASSLSLSLAGELFF. The complete variable domain, with remaining parts taken from reference TRBV7-3 and TRBJ2-2, reads GAGVSQTPSNKVTEKGKYVELRCDPISGHTALYWYRQSLGQGPEFLIYFQGTGAADDSGLPNDRFFAVRPEGSVSTLKIQRTERGDSAVYLCASSLSLSLAGELFFGEGSRLTVL.

This rearrangement joins TRBV3-1 to TRBJ2-5, with no clear D. This CDR3 has 13 amino acids. V shed 4 bases and J shed 9 bases, with 15 bases lying between them. Per germline, CDR1 LGHDT and CDR2 YNNKEL (reference sequence). CDR3: CASSPGPTWAQYF. The CDR3 DNA reads TGTGCCAGCAGCCCTGGACCCACCTGGGCCCAGTACTTC.

The rearrangement uses TRBV11-2 and TRBJ2-7; tentative D call: TRBD2 (6 bases). From germline, CDR1 is SGHAT and CDR2 FQNNGV. The CDR3 loop spans 15 amino acids. The V and J ends lost 5 bases and 4 bases respectively, with 18 bases between them. The CDR3 loop is CASSPTEGLGYEQYF. The CDR3 DNA reads TGTGCCAGCAGCCCCACGGAGGGTCTCGGGTACGAGCAGTACTTC.

This sequence joins TRBV20-1 and TRBJ2-2, with 10 bases that match TRBD2. Trimming took 6 bases from V and 2 from J; bases not matched to a gene: 9. The germline V gene encodes CDR1 DFQATT and CDR2 SNEGSKA (reference sequence). CDR3 length equals 16 residues. CDR3 sequence (DNA): TGCAGTGCCATTCCCCGGACTAGCGGAAACACCGGGGAGCTGTTTTTT. This sequence encodes CSAIPRTSGNTGELFF.

CDR3 nucleotides: TGTGCCAGCAGACGGACAGGTCTGAACACTGAAGCTTTCTTT. This sequence encodes CASRRTGLNTEAFF. This rearrangement joins TRBV6-5 to TRBJ1-1; TRBD1 matches at 7 bases. Trimming cost V 6 bases and J 0 bases; bases outside gene matches: 4. This CDR3 is built from 14 residues. CDR1 is MNHEY, CDR2 SVGAGI, per germline.

The rearrangement links TRBV28 to TRBJ2-1; D is unclear. Germline lookup yields CDR1 MDHEN and CDR2 SYDVKM. This CDR3 is built from 15 residues. The germline V and J ends were trimmed by 7 bases and 0 bases, with 13 bases remaining between them. The CDR3 sequence: CASNPRLSSYNEQFF. In DNA, the CDR3 is TGTGCCAGCAATCCGCGGCTAAGCTCCTACAATGAGCAGTTCTTC.

The rearrangement links TRBV11-2 to TRBJ1-6; 10 bases line up with TRBD1. Per the germline V gene, CDR1 is SGHAT and CDR2 is FQNNGV. Germline trimming cut 5 bases from V and 8 bases from J; bases unmatched to any gene: 12. This CDR3 spans 17 amino acids. CDR3 in DNA: TGTGCCAGCAGCGGTTGGACTCGGACAGGGGGAGATTCACCCCTCCACTTT. It specifies CASSGWTRTGGDSPLHF. Full variable domain (outside the CDR3, taken from reference TRBV11-2 and TRBJ1-6): EAGVAQSPRYKIIEKRQSVAFWCNPISGHATLYWYQQILGQGPKLLIQFQNNGVVDDSQLPKDRFSAERLKGVDSTLKIQPAKLEDSAVYLCASSGWTRTGGDSPLHFGNGTRLTVT.

The chain combines TRBV14 with TRBJ1-6, with D possibly being TRBD1 (5 bases). This CDR3 comprises 16 residues. The germline gives CDR1 SGHDN, CDR2 FVKESK. V lost 2 bases and J 7 bases, leaving 15 bases between the germline ends. CDR3 in DNA: TGTGCCAGCAGCCAAAATATCAGACAGAGGAATTCACCCCTCCACTTT. It codes for CASSQNIRQRNSPLHF.

This chain links TRBV5-5 with TRBJ2-1; D is ambiguous. CDR1 SGHKS and CDR2 YYEKEE come from the germline V gene (reference sequence). The CDR3 has 14 residues. The V and J ends lost 0 bases and 10 bases respectively, with 14 bases between them. Here the CDR3 reads CASSLGSYEEEQFF. The CDR3 DNA reads TGTGCCAGCAGCTTGGGAAGCTACGAGGAGGAGCAGTTCTTC.

There are a few counts of this clonotype. V usage is TRBV4-1 and J usage is TRBJ1-4; 7 bases are shared with TRBD1. V shed 3 bases, J shed 0 bases, and the junction held 4 bases outside the gene matches. This CDR3 is built from 16 residues. Germline V gene sequence: CDR1 MGHRA, CDR2 YSYEKL. Here the CDR3 DNA reads TGCGCCAGCAGCCACGACGGGACAGCAACTAATGAAAAACTGTTTTTT. Residues: CASSHDGTATNEKLFF.

Turning to this clonotype: Mismatch with germline at one junction end may stem from a read error. J is TRBJ2-7 and V is TRBV2, with TRBD2 identical over 7 bases. The CDR3 runs 11 residues. Germline V CDR1 and CDR2: SNHLY, FYNNEI. The chain's CDR3 is CASSEEAGPHF. Written as DNA, the CDR3 is TGTGCCAGCAGTGAAGAAGCGGGACCTCACTTC.

This clonotype was seen more than once but under ten times. V gene TRBV4-1 combines with J gene TRBJ2-5; D call uncertain. Matching the DNA end better, TRBJ2-1 makes the J call doubtful. Germline CDR1 and CDR2: MGHRA and YSYEKL. This CDR3 region has 13 residues. The CDR3 loop reads CASSQVMANEQFF. The CDR3 nucleotides are TGCGCCAGCAGCCAAGTAATGGCGAATGAGCAGTTCTTC.

This clonotype was seen a handful of times. CDR3 DNA sequence: TGCGCCAGCAGCTTGGTATTGGGATATGGCTACACCTTC. Encoded protein: CASSLVLGYGYTF. The chain is built from TRBV5-1 and TRBJ1-2; D unresolved. V lost 0 bases to trimming and J lost 5 bases, with 8 bases between them. Germline values: CDR1 SGHRS, CDR2 YFSETQ. The CDR3 has 13 amino acids.

This chain joins TRBV20-1 and TRBJ2-7; no clear D gene. From germline, CDR1 is DFQATT and CDR2 SNEGSKA (reference sequence). The germline V and J ends were trimmed by 1 base and 5 bases, with 9 bases remaining between them. The CDR3 totals 12 residues. The DNA for the CDR3 is TGCAGTGCTAGAGGTGTCCCCGACGAGCAGTACTTC. It yields the protein CSARGVPDEQYF.

The CDR3 sequence is CASSLSDREAPYEQYF. For the CDR3, the DNA is TGTGCCAGCAGCTTATCAGACAGGGAGGCCCCCTACGAGCAGTACTTC. This rearrangement joins TRBV11-2 to TRBJ2-7, with a possible D match to TRBD1 (7 bases). CDR1 is SGHAT, CDR2 FQNNGV, per germline. The ends were cut back, 2 bases at V and 2 bases at J, with 16 bases in the middle. CDR3 size: 16 residues.

This clonotype turned up a few times. J is TRBJ2-1 and V is TRBV7-2; weak D call: TRBD2 (6 bases). The germline V gene has CDR1 SGHTA and CDR2 FQGNSA. The CDR3 totals 16 residues. V was shortened by 2 bases and J by 3 bases, with 14 bases between the two germline ends. The CDR3 sequence: CASSLSGSGVYNEQFF. The CDR3 DNA sequence: TGTGCCAGCAGCTTAAGTGGGTCGGGGGTCTACAATGAGCAGTTCTTC.

This clonotype was counted many times. V is TRBV5-1 and J is TRBJ2-3; TRBD1 aligns across 7 bases. Germline CDR1 is SGHRS and CDR2 is YFSETQ. The CDR3 is made up of 14 amino acids. V was pared by 0 bases and J by 3 bases, with 1 base of the junction left unmatched. CDR3 amino acids: CASSLDRGTDTQYF. CDR3 DNA sequence: TGCGCCAGCAGCTTGGACAGGGGAACAGATACGCAGTATTTT. The entire variable domain, with the rest obtained from reference TRBV5-1 and TRBJ2-3, is as follows: KAGVTQTPRYLIKTRGQQVTLSCSPISGHRSVSWYQQTPGQGLQFLFEYFSETQRNKGNFPGRFSGRQFSNSRSEMNVSTLELGDSALYLCASSLDRGTDTQYFGPGTRLTVL.

V usage is TRBV2 and J usage is TRBJ2-1; 10 nucleotides match TRBD2. Trimming removed 3 bases from V and 9 bases from J; junction bases left unmatched: 11. Germline V CDR1 and CDR2: SNHLY, FYNNEI. The CDR3 is 16 amino acids. DNA of the CDR3: TGTGCCAGCAGTGATACAGCTAGCGGGAGAAGCGTTGAGCAGTTCTTC. The encoded protein is CASSDTASGRSVEQFF.

The chain joins TRBV20-1 to TRBJ2-1; 7 bases fit TRBD2. The CDR3 totals 12 residues. The J segment lost 6 bases and the V segment lost 4 bases, leaving 3 bases of the junction unmatched. Germline lookup yields CDR1 DFQATT and CDR2 SNEGSKA (reference sequence). The CDR3 protein is CSAILAANEQFF. In DNA, the CDR3 is TGCAGTGCTATTCTAGCGGCCAATGAGCAGTTCTTC.

This clonotype has a count of ten or more. The CDR3 coding sequence is TGTGCCAGCGGACTAGCGGGTCACGAGAGAGGGGAGCAGTACTTC. The encoded protein is CASGLAGHERGEQYF. The chain recombines TRBV28 with TRBJ2-5; 11 bases are a match to TRBD2. Per germline, CDR1 MDHEN and CDR2 SYDVKM. The CDR3 is made up of 15 amino acids. With V trimmed by 8 bases and J by 11 bases, 16 bases remained unmatched.

This clonotype turned up a few times. V usage is TRBV5-1 and J usage is TRBJ2-1; perhaps TRBD2 as D (6 bases). The CDR3 has 15 residues. The V end lost 1 base, the J end lost 4 bases, and 12 bases lay between the germline ends. Germline CDR1 and CDR2: SGHRS and YFSETQ. The CDR3 bases are TGCGCCAGCAGCTTGTACGGGGGACTTTACAATGAGCAGTTCTTC. Translated, it gives CASSLYGGLYNEQFF.